What follows are 28 T cell receptor beta chains derived from one specimen sequenced in a study of blood T cell repertoires in COVID-19 (dated by TCRdb to about 2020). The library was prepared using the immunoSEQ multiplex PCR assay. The table was pulled from immuneACCESS by TCRdb, which kept in-frame rearrangements only. Such tables lose some clones; where checked, under half of the loss comes from unresolved V genes, and the rest has no known cause. Across this sample there are about 83,000 clones, with about 90% seen only once. The ten largest make up 2.5% to 3.5% of the sample. Sequenced material: peripheral blood. The receptors shown here come from a woman in her forties or fifties with active or convalescent COVID-19.

The table lists this clone with a few counts. The chain links TRBV2 to TRBJ1-1, with 7 bases matching TRBD1. Germline values: CDR1 SNHLY, CDR2 FYNNEI. The CDR3 runs 14 residues. V lost 5 bases, J lost 6 bases, and 9 bases stayed unmatched. This chain's CDR3 is CASSRQGEVAEAFF. CDR3 nucleotide sequence: TGTGCCAGCAGTCGACAGGGCGAGGTAGCTGAAGCTTTCTTT.

This chain uses TRBV12-3 or TRBV12-4 with TRBJ1-1; TRBD1 matches 7 bases. V gave up 6 bases and J gave up 6 bases; unmatched junction bases: 1. The CDR3 has 11 residues. The CDR3 nucleotides read TGTGCCAGCAGCCAGGGGGCTGAAGCTTTCTTT. This translates into CASSQGAEAFF.

This clone has just one count. CDR3 bases: TGTGCCAGCAGCAACCAGGGGGCCCGACTGTTTTTT. The encoded protein is CASSNQGARLFF. V usage is TRBV6-5 and J usage is TRBJ1-4, with TRBD1 matching 8 bases. This CDR3 is built from 12 residues. Trimming removed 6 bases from V and 13 bases from J; junction bases left unmatched: 7. Germline V gene lookup returns CDR1 MNHEY and CDR2 SVGAGI.

This chain links TRBV7-3 with TRBJ2-2, with D possibly TRBD1 on 6 matching bases. The CDR3 is made up of 14 amino acids. In germline, CDR1 is SGHTA, CDR2 FQGTGA. V was pared by 5 bases and J by 4 bases, with 11 bases between. This chain's CDR3 is CASSTGFGTGELFF. The CDR3 DNA is TGTGCCAGCAGCACAGGGTTTGGCACCGGGGAGCTGTTTTTT.

CDR3: CASSYEAYEQYF. The CDR3, as DNA: TGTGCCAGCAGCTACGAGGCCTACGAGCAGTACTTC. This sequence joins TRBV5-4 and TRBJ2-7, with D hard to call. Germline CDR1 SGHNT, CDR2 YYREEE (reference sequence). Trimming pared 3 bases from V and 2 bases from J, leaving 6 bases between. The CDR3 extends over 12 amino acids.

The chain links TRBV4-1 to TRBJ1-2, with D possibly being TRBD1 (5 bases). Trimming cost V 0 bases and J 8 bases, with 13 bases left between them. Germline V gene data show CDR1 as MGHRA and CDR2 as YSYEKL. The CDR3 loop spans 14 amino acids. The CDR3, as DNA: TGCGCCAGCAGCCAAGACCCCGGGGGTGGAGGCTACACCTTC. Translation: CASSQDPGGGGYTF.

This clone has only a few counts. The rearrangement uses TRBV19 and TRBJ1-5; 9 bases fit TRBD1. Germline CDR1 reads LNHDA; CDR2 reads SQIVND (reference sequence). CDR3 size: 16 residues. V gave up 6 bases and J gave up 4 bases; unmatched junction bases: 10. DNA for the CDR3: TGTGCCAGTAGGGCGCCGGGACAGGGTGAGAATCAGCCCCAGCATTTT. As protein: CASRAPGQGENQPQHF.

This clone was observed at least ten times. The chain combines TRBV7-8 with TRBJ1-2; D remains unclear. Germline V CDR1 and CDR2: SGHVS, FQNEAQ. Trimming stripped 4 bases from V and 5 bases from J, with 17 bases between. CDR3 length equals 15 residues. The CDR3 loop is CASSSVSGGLYGYTF. CDR3 nucleotides: TGTGCCAGCAGCTCCGTTTCAGGTGGCTTGTATGGCTACACCTTC.

This clone appeared a single time. This rearrangement joins TRBV21-1 to TRBJ2-2; the D call TRBD2 from the table was never checked on the DNA. TRBV21-1 is a known pseudogene. The CDR3 totals 17 residues. CDR3 protein: CASTPIRLPRDTGELFF. The CDR3 DNA is TGTGCCAGCACCCCGATTCGACTACCTCGAGACACCGGGGAGCTGTTTTTT.

V usage is TRBV6-6 and J usage is TRBJ2-5; D is ambiguous. V dropped 6 bases and J dropped 5 bases, with 7 bases sitting between them. CDR1 is MNHNY and CDR2 is SVGAGI in the germline V gene (reference sequence). The CDR3 extends over 11 amino acids. CDR3 loop: CASSLYETQYF. CDR3 DNA: TGTGCCAGCAGCCTGTATGAGACCCAGTACTTC.

CDR3 residues: CASSLQIVGQSEAFF. CDR3 nucleotide sequence: TGTGCCAGCAGCTTACAAATTGTTGGGCAGTCTGAAGCTTTCTTT. This rearrangement joins TRBV7-3 to TRBJ1-1; the D is unclear. Between the trimmed V and J ends, which lost 2 bases and 6 bases, there was a span of 16 bases. Germline V gives CDR1 SGHTA, CDR2 FQGTGA. The CDR3 consists of 15 residues.

The chain joins TRBV7-2 to TRBJ2-1, with 9 bases identical to TRBD2. The junction had 6 bases not matched to a gene; V was cut back by 2 bases and J by 4 bases. Germline CDR1 and CDR2: SGHTA and FQGNSA. The CDR3 is 16 residues long. The CDR3 region is CASSLKSSGGYNEQFF. CDR3 bases: TGTGCCAGCAGCTTAAAATCGAGCGGGGGGTACAATGAGCAGTTCTTC.

The rearrangement uses TRBV11-3 and TRBJ2-3, with D maybe TRBD1 (6 bases). V shed 6 bases and J shed 4 bases, with 17 bases lying between them. Looked up from germline, CDR1 is SGHNT and CDR2 is YENEEA. This CDR3 contains 15 residues. The CDR3 is CASSRGGHGADTQYF. CDR3 DNA sequence: TGTGCCAGCAGTCGAGGGGGACATGGTGCAGATACGCAGTATTTT. The whole variable domain, remainder taken from reference TRBV11-3 and TRBJ2-3, is EAGVVQSPRYKIIEKKQPVAFWCNPISGHNTLYWYLQNLGQGPELLIRYENEEAVDDSQLPKDRFSAERLKGVDSTLKIQPAELGDSAVYLCASSRGGHGADTQYFGPGTRLTVL.

Here the CDR3 DNA reads TGTGCCAAGACGGGACAGCCCTACTACGAGCAGTACTTC. It codes for CAKTGQPYYEQYF. V usage is TRBV27 and J usage is TRBJ2-7, with 7 nucleotides matching TRBD1. V shed 10 bases, J shed 3 bases, and the junction held 9 bases outside the gene matches. CDR3 length equals 13 residues. Germline CDR1 and CDR2: MNHEY and SMNVEV (reference sequence).

The chain combines TRBV18 with TRBJ2-1, with a possible D match to TRBD2 (5 bases). Trimming took off 6 bases at V and 0 bases at J, with 12 bases between the two ends. The germline gives CDR1 KGHSH, CDR2 LQKENI. The CDR3 extends over 15 amino acids. In DNA form, the CDR3 reads TGTGCCAGCTCCCCCAGCGGTTTCTCCTACAATGAGCAGTTCTTC. The encoded protein is CASSPSGFSYNEQFF.

The chain links TRBV6-6 to TRBJ1-1, with TRBD1 identical over 8 bases. CDR1 is MNHNY and CDR2 is SVGAGI in the germline V gene (reference sequence). V shed 5 bases and J 4 bases; nucleotides not matched to a gene: 3. This CDR3 is built from 13 residues. The DNA for the CDR3 is TGTGCCAGCAGTCGAACAGGGGGCACTGAAGCTTTCTTT. Its protein product is CASSRTGGTEAFF.

In nucleotides, the CDR3 is TGTGCCAGCAGTGAGGACAGTCACTCTGGAAACACCATATATTTT. It codes for CASSEDSHSGNTIYF. V gene TRBV2 combines with J gene TRBJ1-3, with a tentative D call TRBD1 (6 bases). This CDR3 has 15 amino acids. The V end lost 3 bases, the J end lost 0 bases, and 9 bases lay between the germline ends. Germline CDR1 reads SNHLY; CDR2 reads FYNNEI.

This CDR3 is CASSYPGQGNSPLHF. CDR3 sequence (DNA): TGTGCCAGCAGTTACCCCGGACAGGGGAATTCACCCCTCCACTTT. The V and J genes are TRBV6-6 and TRBJ1-6, with 9 bases matching TRBD1. CDR1 is MNHNY and CDR2 is SVGAGI in the germline V gene (reference sequence). The trim removed 2 bases at V and 7 bases at J, leaving 3 bases unmatched. The CDR3 covers 15 residues.

The genes are TRBV19 and TRBJ1-4; unclear D gene. Germline V gene sequence: CDR1 LNHDA, CDR2 SQIVND (reference sequence). Trimming took off 5 bases at V and 6 bases at J, with 10 bases between the two ends. The CDR3 runs 13 residues. CDR3 sequence reads: CASSSVQDEKLFF. DNA of the CDR3: TGTGCCAGTAGTTCGGTGCAGGATGAAAAACTGTTTTTT.

This clone is medium-sized. The chain links TRBV4-2 to TRBJ1-1; D remains unclear. Germline CDR1 reads LGHNA; CDR2 reads YNFKEQ. Trimming pared 6 bases from V and 3 bases from J, leaving 20 bases between. The CDR3 has 16 residues. Here the CDR3 DNA reads TGTGCCAGCAGTCCAAGGAGAACGGCGGCAGACACTGAAGCTTTCTTT. It encodes CASSPRRTAADTEAFF.

V and J are TRBV20-1 and TRBJ1-1, with 7 bases matching TRBD1. The CDR3 runs to 11 residues. Trimming removed 6 bases from V and 6 bases from J; junction bases left unmatched: 4. CDR1 and CDR2 from the germline V gene are DFQATT and SNEGSKA (reference sequence). CDR3 sequence (DNA): TGCAGTGCAACTCAGGGGGCTGAAGCTTTCTTT. Its protein is CSATQGAEAFF.

The sample holds one count of this clone. This rearrangement joins TRBV19 to TRBJ1-1, with D unclear. Deletions cut 3 bases from V and 7 bases from J, with 9 bases between. This CDR3 is 12 amino acids long. Germline CDR1 and CDR2: LNHDA and SQIVND (reference sequence). CDR3 nucleotides: TGTGCCAGTAGTATCTCCAGAGGTGAAGCTTTCTTT. Protein sequence: CASSISRGEAFF.

The rearrangement uses TRBV19 and TRBJ2-5; 7 bases line up with TRBD2. V was pared by 5 bases and J by 5 bases, with 5 bases of the junction left unmatched. CDR3 length: 13 amino acids. Germline values: CDR1 LNHDA, CDR2 SQIVND (reference sequence). In DNA, the CDR3 is TGTGCCAGTAGTCCGCGGGGGAGGGAGACCCAGTACTTC. It codes for CASSPRGRETQYF.

This chain connects TRBV3-1 (or the pseudogene TRBV3-2) to TRBJ2-1; perhaps TRBD2 as D (6 bases). Trimming removed 1 base at V and 3 bases at J, with 19 bases between. The CDR3 length is 18 residues. CDR1 is LGHDT and CDR2 is YNNKEL in the germline V gene (reference sequence). CDR3 sequence: CASSQVSGTGLNYNEQFF. The CDR3, as DNA: TGTGCCAGCAGCCAAGTATCGGGCACCGGACTAAACTACAATGAGCAGTTCTTC.

The chain employs TRBV27 and TRBJ1-1; the D is unclear. Germline CDR1 and CDR2: MNHEY and SMNVEV (reference sequence). The CDR3 runs 14 residues. V shed 8 bases and J shed 3 bases, with 16 bases lying between them. CDR3 loop: CASSTPGLDTEAFF. The CDR3 region has the DNA TGTGCCAGCTCGACCCCGGGGTTGGACACTGAAGCTTTCTTT.

V is TRBV5-1 and J is TRBJ2-5, with D possibly matching TRBD2 (5 bases). Germline values: CDR1 SGHRS, CDR2 YFSETQ. The CDR3 runs to 14 residues. Trimming removed 3 bases at V and 2 bases at J, with 11 bases between. The CDR3 DNA reads as TGCGCCAGCAGCTATGGGGAGACACAAGAGACCCAGTACTTC. Translated, it gives CASSYGETQETQYF.

The chain employs TRBV29-1 and TRBJ2-5; D possibly corresponds to TRBD2 (6 bases). Per germline, CDR1 SQVTM and CDR2 ANQGSEA. CDR3 length: 14 residues. V gave up 4 bases and J gave up 5 bases, with 17 bases separating them. For the CDR3, the DNA is TGCAGCGTTGTGGGGACCATCGGAGGGGAGACCCAGTACTTC. It encodes CSVVGTIGGETQYF.

This clone was seen a handful of times. V and J are TRBV7-2 and TRBJ1-6; 10 nucleotides line up with TRBD1. The V gene end was trimmed by 5 bases and the J gene end by 7 bases; junction bases not matched to a gene: 8. The length of the CDR3 is 16 residues. The germline V gene has CDR1 SGHTA and CDR2 FQGNSA. This chain's CDR3 is CASSPLPGQGNSPLHF. For the CDR3, the DNA is TGTGCCAGCAGCCCCCTTCCGGGACAGGGGAATTCACCCCTCCACTTT.